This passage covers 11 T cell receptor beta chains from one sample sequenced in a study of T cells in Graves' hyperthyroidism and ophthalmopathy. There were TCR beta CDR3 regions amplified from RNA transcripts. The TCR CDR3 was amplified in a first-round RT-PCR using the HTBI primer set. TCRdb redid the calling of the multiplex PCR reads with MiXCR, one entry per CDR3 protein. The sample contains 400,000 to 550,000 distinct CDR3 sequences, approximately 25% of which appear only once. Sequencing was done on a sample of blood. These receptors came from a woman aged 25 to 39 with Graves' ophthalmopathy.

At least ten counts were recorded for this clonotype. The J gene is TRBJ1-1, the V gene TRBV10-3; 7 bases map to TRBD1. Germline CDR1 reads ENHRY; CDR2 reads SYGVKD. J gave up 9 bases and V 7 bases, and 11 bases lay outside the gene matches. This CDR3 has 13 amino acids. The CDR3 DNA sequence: TGTGCCATCAAATCGACAGGGAGCACACAAGCTTTCTTT. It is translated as CAIKSTGSTQAFF.

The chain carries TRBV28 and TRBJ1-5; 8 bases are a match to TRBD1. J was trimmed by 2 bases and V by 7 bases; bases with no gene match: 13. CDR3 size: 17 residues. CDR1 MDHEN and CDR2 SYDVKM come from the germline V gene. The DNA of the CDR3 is TGTGCCAGCACGAGGTTCCAGGGGGCGAGGGGCAATCAGCCCCAGCATTTT. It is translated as CASTRFQGARGNQPQHF.

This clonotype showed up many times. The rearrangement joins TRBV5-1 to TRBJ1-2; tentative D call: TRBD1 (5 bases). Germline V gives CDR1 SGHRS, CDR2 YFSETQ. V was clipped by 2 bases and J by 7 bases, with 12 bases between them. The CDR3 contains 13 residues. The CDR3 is CASSFPGGGGYTF. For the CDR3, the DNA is TGCGCCAGCAGCTTTCCCGGGGGAGGTGGCTACACCTTC. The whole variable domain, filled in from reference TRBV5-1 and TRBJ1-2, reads KAGVTQTPRYLIKTRGQQVTLSCSPISGHRSVSWYQQTPGQGLQFLFEYFSETQRNKGNFPGRFSGRQFSNSRSEMNVSTLELGDSALYLCASSFPGGGGYTFGSGTRLTVV.

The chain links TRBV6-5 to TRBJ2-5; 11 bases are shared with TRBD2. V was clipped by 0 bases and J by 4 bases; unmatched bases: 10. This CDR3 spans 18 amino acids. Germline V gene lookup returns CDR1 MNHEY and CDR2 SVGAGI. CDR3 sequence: CASSYSWLAGGIGETQYF. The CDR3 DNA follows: TGTGCCAGCAGTTACTCATGGCTAGCGGGGGGAATAGGAGAGACCCAGTACTTC.

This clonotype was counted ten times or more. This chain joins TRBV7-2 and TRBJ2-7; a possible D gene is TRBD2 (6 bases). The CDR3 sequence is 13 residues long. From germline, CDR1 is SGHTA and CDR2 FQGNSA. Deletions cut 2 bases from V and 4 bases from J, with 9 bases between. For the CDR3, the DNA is TGTGCCAGCAGCTTATGGACTACATACGAGCAGTACTTC. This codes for CASSLWTTYEQYF.

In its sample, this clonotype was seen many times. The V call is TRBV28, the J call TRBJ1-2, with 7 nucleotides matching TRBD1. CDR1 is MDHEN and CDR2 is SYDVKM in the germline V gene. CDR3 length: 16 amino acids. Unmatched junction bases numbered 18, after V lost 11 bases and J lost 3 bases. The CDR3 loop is CAVSSRRQGGYYGYTF. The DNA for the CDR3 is TGTGCCGTAAGCAGCCGGAGACAGGGAGGCTACTATGGCTACACCTTC.

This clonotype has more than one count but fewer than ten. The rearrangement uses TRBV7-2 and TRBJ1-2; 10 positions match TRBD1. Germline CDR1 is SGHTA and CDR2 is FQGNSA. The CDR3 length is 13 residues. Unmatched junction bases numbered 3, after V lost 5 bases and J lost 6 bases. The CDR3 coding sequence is TGTGCCAGCAGCCGGGACAGGGGACATGGCTACACCTTC. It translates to CASSRDRGHGYTF. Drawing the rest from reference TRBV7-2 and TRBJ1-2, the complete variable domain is GAGVSQSPSNKVTEKGKDVELRCDPISGHTALYWYRQSLGQGLEFLIYFQGNSAPDKSGLPSDRFSAERTGGSVSTLTIQRTQQEDSAVYLCASSRDRGHGYTFGSGTRLTVV.

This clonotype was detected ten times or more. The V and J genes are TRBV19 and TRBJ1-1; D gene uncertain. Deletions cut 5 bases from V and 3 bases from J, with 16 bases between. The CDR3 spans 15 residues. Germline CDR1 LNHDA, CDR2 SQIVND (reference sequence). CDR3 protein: CASSQGDGMDTEAFF. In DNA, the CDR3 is TGTGCCAGTAGTCAAGGAGACGGTATGGACACTGAAGCTTTCTTT.

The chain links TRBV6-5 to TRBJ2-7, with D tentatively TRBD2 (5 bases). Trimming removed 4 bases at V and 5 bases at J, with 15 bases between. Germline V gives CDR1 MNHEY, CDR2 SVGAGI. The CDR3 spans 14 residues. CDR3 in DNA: TGTGCCAGCAGTTTAACGGGGTGGAGCGACGAGCAGTACTTC. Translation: CASSLTGWSDEQYF.

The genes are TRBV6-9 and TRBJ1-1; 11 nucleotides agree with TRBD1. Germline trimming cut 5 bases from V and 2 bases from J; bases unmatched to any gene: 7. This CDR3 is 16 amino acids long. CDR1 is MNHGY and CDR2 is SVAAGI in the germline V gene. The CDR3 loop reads CASSPQDRGLNTEAFF. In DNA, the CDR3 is TGTGCCAGCAGTCCTCAGGACAGGGGGCTAAACACTGAAGCTTTCTTT.

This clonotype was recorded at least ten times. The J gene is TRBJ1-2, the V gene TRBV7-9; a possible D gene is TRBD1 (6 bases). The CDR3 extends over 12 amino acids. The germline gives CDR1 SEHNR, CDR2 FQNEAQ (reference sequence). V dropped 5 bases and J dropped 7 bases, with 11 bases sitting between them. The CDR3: CASSDTGFGYTF. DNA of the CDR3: TGTGCCAGCAGCGATACAGGGTTTGGCTACACCTTC.